The T cell receptor beta chain under discussion was sequenced for a study of T cell responses to AZD1222 COVID-19 vaccine. Study-wide results and caveats: Recipients of AZD1222 seropositive at baseline numbered only 5 to 7. Increases in Spike-specific TCR breadth and depth were seen after two AZD1222 doses. Among vaccine-associated CD4 TCRs, coverage spanned spike, with dominance at 160-218 and 743-854.

Sequencing was performed with immunoSEQ multiplex PCR; in TCRdb, only in-frame clones are kept and a portion is missing. The sample consists of 95,000 to 110,000 clones, about 92% of them appearing once. Second-dose groups at about 4 or about 12 weeks were pooled. Germline lookup yields CDR1 SGDLS and CDR2 YYNGEE. The CDR3 contains 14 residues. V was clipped by 4 bases and J by 5 bases; unmatched bases: 8. Notes on this clone: The antigen is undetermined.

The chain couples TRBV9 to TRBJ1-2; 7 positions match TRBD1. This TCR was sampled from an adult who received the AZD1222 COVID-19 vaccine. Here the sequenced sample was peripheral blood, taken 28 days after the second AZD1222 dose. The DNA for the CDR3 is TGTGCCAGCAGCCCGGGACAGTATGAATATGGCTACACCTTC. Translation gives CASSPGQYEYGYTF.